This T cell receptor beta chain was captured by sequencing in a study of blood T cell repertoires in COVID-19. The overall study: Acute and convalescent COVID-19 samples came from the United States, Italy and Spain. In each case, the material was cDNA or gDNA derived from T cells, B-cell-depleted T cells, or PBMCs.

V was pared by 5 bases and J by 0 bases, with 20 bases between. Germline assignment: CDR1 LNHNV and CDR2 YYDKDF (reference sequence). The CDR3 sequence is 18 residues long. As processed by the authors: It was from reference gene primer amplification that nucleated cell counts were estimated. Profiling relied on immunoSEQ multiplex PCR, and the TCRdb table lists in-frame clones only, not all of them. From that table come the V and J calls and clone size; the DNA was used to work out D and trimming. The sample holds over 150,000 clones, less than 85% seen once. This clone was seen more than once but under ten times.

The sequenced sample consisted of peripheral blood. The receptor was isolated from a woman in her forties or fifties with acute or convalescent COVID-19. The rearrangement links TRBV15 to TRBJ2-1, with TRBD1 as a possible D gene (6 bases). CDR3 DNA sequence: TGTGCCACCAGCCATTTGGGGGCCTTGGGGGCCTCCTACAATGAGCAGTTCTTC. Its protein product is CATSHLGALGASYNEQFF.